This paragraph covers one TCR beta chain sequence. This clone was detected only once. Its antigen is unknown. Base quality data are lacking; no much larger clone is found one base away. This sample's time point label indicates: baseline before first vaccination. The vaccinee samples were drawn from two UK trials, COV001 and COV002, one of which was a single-blind randomized controlled phase 2/3 trial testing AZD1222 (ChAdOx1 nCoV-19) in healthy adults. For TCRbeta chain sequencing, PBMC samples from trial participants were taken at day 0 and at day 28 after the second dose. V loses 0 bases, J loses 9 bases, and the germline ends lie 7 bases apart. Spanning cysteine to phenylalanine, the CDR3 consists of 12 amino acids. Only CDR3 DNA remains: 36 bases, in frame from the first base. The germline V gene gives CDR1 as SGHDT and CDR2 as YYEEEE. These data come from a study of T cell responses to AZD1222 COVID-19 vaccine (dated by TCRdb to the early 2020s). Concerning the study at large: AZD1222 recipients given second doses at about 4 weeks or at about 12 weeks were pooled, since spike-specific TCR depth and breadth were not found to differ between the two schedules. TCR sequencing was performed for 230 to 250 trial participants, of whom roughly 200 were given two doses of AZD1222 and some 26 were given two doses of MenACWY control vaccine. Enrollment into the trials was organized by age into subgroups of 18-55, 56-69 and 70-plus years, and those subgroups contained roughly 140, 27 and 60 TCR-sequenced participants, respectively.

The CDR3 regions of human TCRbeta chains were subjected to immunosequencing. The paper's data handling went like this. Repertoire TCRs were checked for matches against a reference library of SARS-CoV-2-specific TCRs that had been generated using the MIRA antigen-specificity platform. Breadth meant the fraction of unique TCRs that were SARS-CoV-2-associated, whereas depth meant the fraction of total T cells that were SARS-CoV-2-associated. Using the MIRA data, each spike-specific TCR was mapped to the spike region that the TCR reacts to and placed in a CD4 or CD8 class. Log10-transformed breadth and depth values were compared by one-way ANOVA with Sidak's multiple comparisons tests. Not all clones reach the TCRdb copy of this immuneACCESS table, which keeps in-frame sequences only. Checked studies attribute under half of the gap to unresolved V genes and leave the rest unexplained. Clone size and V and J calls were adopted from that table, with D and trimming inferred from the DNA. The sample table lists roughly 130,000 clones, 75% to 90% of them with a count of one. The ten largest clonotypes hold roughly 1.5% of the sample.

Overall results and qualifications from the work: A significant rise in spike-specific TCR breadth and depth was observed after two AZD1222 doses relative to day 0 and relative to MenACWY recipients. In the small 56-69-year group, the increase in depth fell short of significance, most likely because of low power. Because no samples from the day 14 peak response were available, repertoires could be characterized only after the peak T cell response. Participants were mostly white British and included more females than males, and it was suggested by the authors that clonal diversity may have been underestimated. Conclusions about previously exposed vaccinees are limited because only five to seven AZD1222 recipients were SARS-CoV-2 seropositive at baseline. The vaccine-associated CD4 TCRs covered the entire spike protein, and the dominant responses fell in regions 160-218 and 743-854. Nearly half of unique spike-specific TCRs reportedly recognized epitopes outside regions mutated in the B.1.351 and B.1.1.7 variants.

The rearranged segments are TRBV5-6 and TRBJ1-5; confidence is insufficient to name the D gene. The material sequenced was peripheral blood, taken on day 0 of AZD1222 vaccination. This TCR derives from an adult in good health. CDR3 region: CASSLAVGPQHF. The sequenced DNA: TGTGCCAGCAGCTTGGCCGTAGGGCCCCAGCATTTT.